Reported below is one T cell receptor (beta chain). As yet, its antigen is unknown. It may be a read error: a sequence one base away is much more abundant. This record belongs to a study of early T cells in non-severe SARS-CoV-2 infection. Study background: Bulk RNA taken from unsorted whole blood was sequenced, leaving chains unpaired. Study findings and constraints: Anti-spike CD8 responses were favored in VDJdb matching, and private and CD4 specificities were missed.

This CDR3 spans 14 amino acids. Germline values: CDR1 MNHNS, CDR2 SASEGT. Researchers tagged individual cDNA molecules with unique molecular identifiers. Via MiXCR, TCRdb re-called the 5' RACE reads, giving one row per CDR3 protein. Among more than 90,000 distinct CDR3 sequences listed, less than 15% were seen once. This sequence joins TRBV6-1 and TRBJ1-5; no clear D gene. Sequencing used whole blood. This receptor was taken from an adult who was a healthcare worker with PCR-confirmed SARS-CoV-2 infection or an uninfected control (not recorded which). CDR3 protein: CANSELQPNQPQHF. DNA of the CDR3: TGTGCCAACAGTGAATTACAGCCCAATCAGCCCCAGCATTTT.